This T cell receptor (beta chain) originates from a study of blood T cells in healthy people across ages. Russia was home to the donors, healthy Caucasian individuals aged about 6 to 90. Overall study results and limits: Changes in expanded clonotypes were possibly confounded, as the CMV status of donors was unknown. Roughly linear declines in TCR beta diversity per million T cells occurred with age. Using unsorted PBMCs precluded a conclusive naive versus antigen-experienced comparison.

There are 17 residues in the CDR3. In germline, CDR1 is MDHEN, CDR2 SYDVKM. V shed 5 bases and J 9 bases; nucleotides not matched to a gene: 12. In this sample, this clonotype turned up once. Its antigen is undetermined. Alongside a J-beta primer mix, a sample-barcoded 5' primer served in a second PCR lasting about 7 to 12 cycles. TCRdb analysed the 5' RACE reads with MiXCR anew, one entry per CDR3 protein. This sample has 780,000 or so distinct CDR3 sequences; more than 55% occur once, and the top ten carry 25% to 30%. The V gene is TRBV28, the J gene TRBJ2-1; 14 nucleotides match TRBD2. Sequencing input: blood. The receptor was isolated from a man between 40 and 49 years old in good health. The CDR3 region is CASSTNGLAGGGGEQFF. CDR3 coding DNA: TGTGCCAGCAGTACCAACGGACTAGCGGGAGGTGGTGGTGAGCAGTTCTTC. The full variable domain, rest sourced from reference TRBV28 and TRBJ2-1, is DVKVTQSSRYLVKRTGEKVFLECVQDMDHENMFWYRQDPGLGLRLIYFSYDVKMKEKGDIPEGYSVSREKKERFSLILESASTNQTSMYLCASSTNGLAGGGGEQFFGPGTRLTVL.